Listed here is a single TCR beta chain. TCRdb re-derived calls from the 5' RACE reads in MiXCR, one entry per CDR3 protein. Of approximately 5,800 distinct CDR3 sequences in the sample, approximately 30% were seen once. This CDR3 has 12 residues. Trimming removed 2 bases at V and 7 bases at J, with 8 bases between. Germline lookup yields CDR1 SGHRS and CDR2 YFSETQ. The chain recombines TRBV5-1 with TRBJ2-3; tentative D call: TRBD2 (5 bases). The clonotype comes from a female donor with breast cancer. The sample was memory CD4+ T cells sorted from a lymph node. Subset here: memory CD4+ T cells, CD4+CD45RO+CD25-. The CDR3 sequence is CASSLEGYTQYF. The CDR3 nucleotides read TGCGCCAGCAGCTTAGAGGGCTATACGCAGTATTTT.